The 3 T cell receptor beta chains presented below share a single source sample, sequenced in a study of T-cell memory formation after mild COVID-19. MiXCR was run by TCRdb on the 5' RACE reads, yielding one entry per CDR3 protein. The sample lists fewer than 450,000 distinct CDR3 sequences; roughly 20% were seen once. Sequencing was carried out using PBMCs or a T cell subset sorted from them (not recorded which). Receptors were obtained from an adult woman who had mild COVID-19 (a few samples of this study predate the infection). Cell type and time point are not known.

This sequence joins TRBV29-1 and TRBJ2-4; weak D call: TRBD2 (5 bases). V was shortened by 0 bases and J by 2 bases, with 11 bases between the two germline ends. The CDR3 is 15 residues long. The germline gives CDR1 SQVTM, CDR2 ANQGSEA. CDR3 sequence (DNA): TGCAGCGTTGAAGATCGAGACGGGACCAAAAACATTCAGTACTTC. This encodes CSVEDRDGTKNIQYF.

This clonotype was recorded many times. J is TRBJ2-1 and V is TRBV28; 11 bases agree with TRBD2. The length of the CDR3 is 15 residues. The V gene's germline CDR1 is MDHEN and CDR2 SYDVKM. V shed 5 bases, J shed 7 bases, and the junction held 7 bases outside the gene matches. This CDR3 is CASSPLGLAANEQFF. The CDR3 coding sequence is TGTGCCAGCAGTCCCCTGGGACTAGCGGCAAATGAGCAGTTCTTC.

The CDR3 spells CASSLGLAISSYEQYF. CDR3 sequence (DNA): TGTGCCAGCAGCTTGGGACTAGCGATAAGCTCCTACGAGCAGTACTTC. The chain joins TRBV5-6 to TRBJ2-7, with TRBD2 matching 8 bases. Germline V gives CDR1 SGHDT, CDR2 YYEEEE. Germline trimming cut 0 bases from V and 0 bases from J; bases unmatched to any gene: 5. CDR3 length equals 16 residues.